This T cell receptor (beta chain) was captured by sequencing in a study of cytomegalovirus exposure and HLA in healthy donors (dated by TCRdb to the late 2010s). Describing the broader study: According to an earlier analysis of 550 to 750 of the donors, 200 million or so T cells yielded 90 million to 140 million unique TCR beta sequences and 250 to 350 Gb of sequence data. Typing coverage differed by locus: A, B, C, DRB1 and DQB1 were typed in roughly 620-640 donors, DQA1 in approximately 520, DPA1 in some 600, and DPB1 in 450 to 490. Because of strong linkage in the cohort, roughly five DR-DQ haplotypes were treated as single units for association and clustering. Among some 400 genotyped donors of the cohort, an average of 235,054 unique TCR beta nucleotide sequences were sequenced per donor, about a sixth of them non-productive. The genetic ancestry cluster associated with self-reported Caucasian donors included 81% of the 300 to 450 genotyped donors. The study was designed to test whether signatures of past pathogen exposure could be identified by cataloging public T cell receptors. To predict cytomegalovirus infection status, the study brought together high-throughput TCR immunosequencing, statistical association of individual TCRs with disease status, and machine learning. Rather than drawing on any new phenotypic data, the later analysis identified candidate immune exposures from TCR beta sequences and the way those sequences occurred across donors. In an earlier analysis of around 540 of the donors, high-throughput TCR beta sequencing was used to judge whether each TCR beta V gene segment behaved as functional or pseudogenic. Along with the 666-subject first cohort, a separate validation cohort of more than 90 different subjects was used. A later genetic analysis took genome-wide SNP genotypes for about 65% of the 666 donors and used that subset as a discovery cohort. Every discovery cohort repertoire had been produced on one sequencing platform. Donor age, sex, ethnicity and CMV serostatus were collected together with the repertoire data. A later analysis re-examined previously published TCR beta repertoires from 610 or so donors and added high-resolution HLA genotyping to investigate patterns of TCR occurrence. HLA typing covered class I and class II loci at four-digit resolution. About 300 gigabases of sequencing data and 70 million to 85 million unique TCR sequences were included in an early release covering 550 to 650 HLA-typed donors. The T cell repertoires of some 670 subjects were profiled by immunosequencing and related to cytomegalovirus serostatus. Here is what the overall study found, with its caveats: Across donors, most TCR sequences were observed very rarely, whereas some public TCRs were present in many individuals. Correlated functional status among segregating V segments might be attributable to linkage disequilibrium, but an unknown experimental factor could not be ruled out. Because some donors lacked HLA typing at each locus, the association tests relied only on the typed subset. In a later analysis, HLA-associated TCR beta chains showed more clonal expansion and lower generation probabilities than non-associated chains that were equally common. The earlier analysis of about 600 of the donors excluded around 17 rarely observed V segments, including chromosome 9 orphons, because counts were too low. In a later analysis, TCR association rates were found to vary across HLA loci, with the most associated TCRs seen for DRB1 alleles and the fewest for HLA-C alleles. A further reported finding was that TCR beta sequences accurately predicted the HLA-A and HLA-B alleles for most subjects in the first cohort. V-gene and J-gene trimming of TCR beta chains was associated with a missense DCLRE1C variant in a later genetic analysis, and the association was replicated in an independent cohort. A cluster of highly shared sequence variants was judged likely to represent a technical artifact of the sequencing pipeline. In an earlier analysis of over 550 of the donors, most TCR beta V segments were observed in productive rearrangements about 87% or about 30% of the time, broadly matching IMGT annotations. In vitro tests confirmed that a few of the cytomegalovirus-associated TCR beta chains recognize cytomegalovirus antigens. The presence/absence analyses assumed that sequencing depth was roughly uniform across donors, and that assumption may not be true. Some IMGT-functional V segments, including TRBV6-2 and TRBV6-3, could not be distinguished by the 87-base-pair reads and were therefore excluded. The only immune exposure information available for the cohort was CMV serostatus. In a later analysis, several top co-occurrence clusters were reported to appear linked to parvovirus B19, influenza, CMV and Epstein-Barr virus. Compared with the roughly 670-donor mean, donors in an Asian-associated ancestry cluster had fewer N-insertions in productive TCRs, according to a later genetic analysis. The cohort was sequenced for TCR beta chains only, and without alpha or paired-chain data the features that could be detected were limited. A later analysis found that most CMV-associated TCR beta chains appeared HLA-restricted, with HLA associations seemingly driven largely by CMV exposure. In a later analysis, 16,951 TCR beta sequences were associated with specific HLA alleles at a false discovery rate of 0.05. The study listed 150 to 200 TCR beta chains as associated with cytomegalovirus. In both the original and validation cohorts, the classifier was reported to diagnose cytomegalovirus status with high specificity and sensitivity. The authors suggested that the approach could potentially be extended to other disease states and immunological phenotypes. Strong co-occurrence of HLA alleles, especially DR and DQ, made assigning TCR associations to individual alleles difficult.

The cohort comprised under 700 healthy bone marrow donors. At the time of sampling, every cohort member was nominally healthy, though immune exposures that went unrecorded were likely present. The donor tested CMV seropositive and was one of the 289 seropositive cohort members. A peripheral blood sample was provided by each donor, and peripheral blood mononuclear cells were used for TCR beta sequencing. The Qiagen DNeasy Blood Extraction Kit was used to extract genomic DNA from the blood cell samples. CDR3 length: 15 amino acids, cysteine to phenylalanine. The sequence is cut down to CDR3 DNA, 45 bases in frame from base 1. The germline V gene provides CDR1 MNHNS and CDR2 SASEGT. Trimming removed 3 bases from V and 5 bases from J, leaving 16 bases between the germline ends. Receptor libraries were prepared by the immunoSEQ multiplex PCR assay. The multiplex PCR relied on a mix of 60 forward primers for TCR Vbeta segments and 13 reverse primers for TCR Jbeta segments. A multiplex PCR assay on genomic DNA amplified the CDR3 region of rearranged TCR beta genes. Amplified TCR beta libraries were sequenced as 87-base-pair reads on the Illumina HiSeq System. Under the source paper's analysis protocol: A later analysis tallied 75 million to 95 million unique TCR beta chains across the 600 to 700 repertoires, and approximately 11 million of those chains were shared by two or more donors. To remove PCR and sequencing errors, raw reads were error-corrected and collapsed into unique sequences using a nearest-neighbor algorithm that merged closely related sequences. V, D and J gene segments were assigned by aligning CDR3 sequences to IMGT reference sequences. For a sequence to be retained, a match of at least six nucleotides was required to both a V gene segment and a J gene segment. A rearrangement was called productive if the CDR3 had no stop codons and remained in frame with V and J, and every other rearrangement was called non-productive. CDR3 was defined according to IMGT convention as the region running from the second conserved V-encoded cysteine to the conserved J-encoded phenylalanine. The earlier analysis of 450 to 750 of the donors excluded any sequence lacking an unambiguous match to a single V gene segment. In an earlier analysis of some 590 of the donors, a V segment was called functional when productive rearrangements were above 56.7%, and segregating when the standard deviation between donors exceeded 5%. A statistical classification framework was developed to diagnose cytomegalovirus status using the catalog of TCR beta chain sequences. A later analysis assigned V and J genes by comparing TCR nucleotide sequences with IMGT/GENE-DB human TR gene sequences. Using the TCRdist pipeline, a later analysis assigned CDR3 sequences along with most-parsimonious VDJ recombination scenarios. In a later analysis, each TCR beta chain was defined by its CDR3 amino acid sequence together with its V-gene family, and reads without a unique V-gene family were excluded. A later analysis removed 592 highly shared, low-generation-probability nucleotide sequences to deal with suspected cross-contamination and a sequencing artifact. For each public chain, a later analysis derived a clonal expansion index from normalized ranks of inferred template counts within each repertoire. Generation probabilities in a later analysis came from a VDJ recombination model fitted to out-of-frame rearrangements, and those results were checked against IGoR. A later analysis scored TCR-TCR, TCR-HLA and TCR-CMV co-occurrence with hypergeometric tests, applying a repertoire-size bias correction to TCR pairs. To estimate false discovery rates, a later analysis permuted the HLA or CMV assignments 20 times. In a later analysis, co-occurring TCRs were grouped using DBSCAN, and TCRdist sequence similarity was added for clustering within HLA-allele-positive subsets. Co-occurrence clustering excluded repertoires with fewer than 30,000 or more than 120,000 public chains, plus five with anomalous nucleotide sharing. TCRdb holds this immuneACCESS table with in-frame rearrangements only. Some clones are missing; in checked studies, unresolved V genes explain under half, and the rest has no known cause. V and J calls and clone size are given by that table; D and trimming were obtained from the DNA. The sample table records under 50,000 clones; 60% to 70% of these occur just once. The top ten hold roughly a sixth of the sample.

As for this clone: Its recognized antigen is unknown. It has no much larger one-base neighbor in the sample; base qualities were not kept.

The sequence derives from a man between 50 and 59 years old in good health and CMV-seropositive. Sequencing was done on a sample of PBMCs. Recombination joined TRBV6-1 with TRBJ2-5; a tentative D match to TRBD1 spans 6 bases. The CDR3 has the sequence CASSDPFTGWETQYF. The sequence in DNA is TGTGCCAGCAGTGACCCATTCACAGGGTGGGAGACCCAGTACTTC.